This record covers a single T cell receptor beta chain. The data are from a study of shared clonotypes between healthy human individuals. Whole-study context: A few men and two women, aged 18 to 49, were donors.

Trimming stripped 2 bases from V and 6 bases from J, with 19 bases between. This CDR3 comprises 17 residues. Germline V gene data show CDR1 as SGHAT and CDR2 as FQNNGV. Some clones are missing from TCRdb's copy, which holds only in-frame ones; the method was immunoSEQ multiplex PCR. This sample yields 2 million to 2.5 million clones, of which almost 96% are seen a single time; roughly 0.13% belongs to the top ten. The sequenced sample was naive CD4+ T cells sorted from blood. Subset defined: CD45RA+ positively selected. The rearrangement links TRBV11-2 to TRBJ1-4; D remains unclear. This receptor was obtained from a man aged 18 to 30 in good health. The DNA for the CDR3 is TGTGCCAGCAGCTTAACCGGGGTCGTCAGTACAGATGAAAAACTGTTTTTT. Its translation: CASSLTGVVSTDEKLFF.